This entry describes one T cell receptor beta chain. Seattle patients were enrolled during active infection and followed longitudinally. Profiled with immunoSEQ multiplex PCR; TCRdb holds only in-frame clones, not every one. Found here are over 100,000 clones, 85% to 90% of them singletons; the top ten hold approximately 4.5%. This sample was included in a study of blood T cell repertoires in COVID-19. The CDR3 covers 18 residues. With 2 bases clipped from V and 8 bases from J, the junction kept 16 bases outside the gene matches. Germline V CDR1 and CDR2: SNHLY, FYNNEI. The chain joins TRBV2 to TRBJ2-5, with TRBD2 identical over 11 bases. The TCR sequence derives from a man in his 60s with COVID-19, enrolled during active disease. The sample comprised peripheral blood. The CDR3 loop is CASSEQRTSGGLGRTQYF. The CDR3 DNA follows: TGTGCCAGCAGTGAACAACGAACTAGCGGGGGCCTGGGTAGAACCCAGTACTTC.